This TCR beta chain came from a study of PD-1 blockade in classical Hodgkin lymphoma. Sequencing used immunoSEQ multiplex PCR; TCRdb keeps in-frame clones, though not all of them. This table holds tens of thousands of clones, just over 75% found once. Points on this clone: The antigen remains unidentified.

CDR1 and CDR2 (germline): SGHTA, FQGNSA. Trimming stripped 4 bases from V and 3 bases from J, with 11 bases between. The CDR3 loop spans 14 amino acids. Brentuximab vedotin exposure varied, and every patient relapsed after autologous stem cell transplantation. Study conclusions and caveats: Baseline TCR diversity was reportedly lower in newly diagnosed patients than healthy donors. Whereas CD4+ TCR diversity had risen significantly by C4D1, CD8+ TCR diversity had not.

V usage is TRBV7-2 and J usage is TRBJ2-3; maybe TRBD2 (5 bases). This TCR was recovered from a human donor with classical Hodgkin lymphoma. The material was peripheral blood mononuclear cells (PBMCs), obtained before the second cycle of nivolumab. Here the CDR3 reads CASSSLTSTDTQYF. The CDR3 DNA reads TGTGCCAGCAGCTCCCTCACTAGTACAGATACGCAGTATTTT.